The rows below give T cell receptor beta chains drawn from one sample of a study of blood T cell repertoires in COVID-19. Produced via immunoSEQ multiplex PCR; TCRdb's table is partial and in-frame only. The data show a few hundred thousand clones, with 85% to 90% seen just once and less than 2% held by the top ten. The sequenced sample was PBMCs or T cells enriched from blood (not recorded which). The receptors shown here come from a woman aged 40-49 years who had recovered from COVID-19. Both conserved end residues are part of each CDR3. The D gene is left open where the match is weak. Only part of the rows carry a size: once, few, many, or a class if the clone is expanded.

-	-	TRBV11-2	TRBJ2-1	TGTGCCAGCAGCCTAGCAGGTGGCGAGCAGTTCTTC	CASSLAGGEQFF
once	-	TRBV12-3/TRBV12-4	TRBJ1-1	TGTGCCAGCAGTTTAGTGAGGAGCGCTGAAGCTTTCTTT	CASSLVRSAEAFF
once	TRBD1	TRBV7-2	TRBJ2-4	TGTGCCAGCAGCCCTCGTGAGGTGAGGGGGCTTGGCATTCAGTACTTC	CASSPREVRGLGIQYF
-	-	TRBV19	TRBJ1-2	TGTGCCAGTAGTATAGATCTATCCTTACCCTATGGCTACACCTTC	CASSIDLSLPYGYTF
once	-	TRBV20-1	TRBJ2-1	TGCAGTGCTAGTGCGTCCCAGTCAGGGTGGCGGCGTTACGGCGGCGCGCAGTTCTTC	CSASASQSGWRRYGGAQFF
-	-	TRBV27	TRBJ2-3	TGTGCCAGCAGTTTATCCCCGACGGGGGGCACAGATACGCAGTATTTT	CASSLSPTGGTDTQYF
-	TRBD2	TRBV9	TRBJ2-2	TGTGCCAGCAGCCCCGCGGGAGGGCGGACCGGGGAGCTGTTTTTT	CASSPAGGRTGELFF
-	-	TRBV27	TRBJ2-3	TGTGCCAGCAGTCCCGGGGGGCGGGTGATCGTGGATACGCAGTATTTT	CASSPGGRVIVDTQYF
-	-	TRBV29-1	TRBJ2-3	TGCAGCGTTGGGGGCAGGCACACAGATACGCAGTATTTT	CSVGGRHTDTQYF
-	-	TRBV7-9	TRBJ1-1	TGTGCCAGCCGGGGGAGGGCGGGGAACACTGAAGCTTTCTTT	CASRGRAGNTEAFF
once	-	TRBV29-1	TRBJ1-1	TGCAGCGTTGAACTTTGGGTCCTAACAGCCCACAACACTGAAGCTTTCTTT	CSVELWVLTAHNTEAFF
-	-	TRBV27	TRBJ1-2	TGTGCCAGCAGTCCAACTAACTATGGCTACACCTTC	CASSPTNYGYTF
few	-	TRBV19	TRBJ2-1	TGTGCCAGTAGTATTGACAGAAACAATGAGCAGTTCTTC	CASSIDRNNEQFF
-	TRBD1	TRBV15	TRBJ2-7	TGTGCCACCAGCGATTTTCGCAGGGGGCGCACGCGTAGCGAGCAGTACTTC	CATSDFRRGRTRSEQYF
-	TRBD1	TRBV27	TRBJ1-3	TGTGCCAGCAGTCAAACCCCCCCGGGACAGGGTAGAATTGGCGGAAACACCATATATTTT	CASSQTPPGQGRIGGNTIYF
-	TRBD1	TRBV10-3	TRBJ2-5	TGTGCCATCAGTTTCGGACAGGAAGAGACCCAGTACTTC	CAISFGQEETQYF
-	TRBD2	TRBV9	TRBJ2-3	TGTGCCAGCAGCCCCCTAGCGGGAGGCGCAGATACGCAGTATTTT	CASSPLAGGADTQYF
-	-	TRBV3-1/TRBV3-2	TRBJ1-1	TGTGCCAGCAGCCGGAATGCTGGGAGCACTGAAGCTTTCTTT	CASSRNAGSTEAFF
-	TRBD1	TRBV7-2	TRBJ1-2	TGTGCCAGCAGCTGGACAGGGAACTATGGCTACACCTTC	CASSWTGNYGYTF
-	-	TRBV20-1	TRBJ1-1	TGCAGTGCCCCAGGGTACACTGAAGCTTTCTTT	CSAPGYTEAFF
-	-	TRBV28	TRBJ1-6	TGTGCCAGCACCCAGGGACTCTTGAATTCACCCCTCCACTTT	CASTQGLLNSPLHF
-	-	TRBV5-5	TRBJ1-4	TGTGCCAGCAGCCTCTACTCGGAGGAAAAACTGTTTTTT	CASSLYSEEKLFF